This is a list of T cell receptor beta chains from one sample in a study of T cells in Graves' hyperthyroidism and ophthalmopathy. TCRdb passed the multiplex PCR reads through MiXCR, listing each CDR3 protein once. The sample yields approximately 400,000 distinct CDR3 sequences, roughly 13% seen once. The sample comprised blood. These receptors originate from a woman aged 60 to 75 with Graves' hyperthyroidism. Both conserved end residues are part of each CDR3. Each record gives: D gene, V gene, J gene, clone size, CDR3 DNA, CDR3 protein. The D gene is left open where the match is weak. The listing skips clone size in some rows; elsewhere it reads once, few, many or a size class.

TRBD2	TRBV7-2	TRBJ2-7	many	TGTGCCAGCACCCTGGGACTAGCGGGAAAAGGGTTCTACGAGCAGTACTTC	CASTLGLAGKGFYEQYF
NA	TRBV6-2/TRBV6-3	TRBJ2-1	NA	TGTGCCAGCAGCTTGGGGCCAGGGAGCGACGAGCAGTTCTTC	CASSLGPGSDEQFF
TRBD1	TRBV5-1	TRBJ1-2	many	TGCGCCAGCAACCCGACAGGGCCAGAAGCTGGCTACACCTTC	CASNPTGPEAGYTF
TRBD1	TRBV3-1	TRBJ1-5	many	TGTGCCAGCAGCCAATCTGACAGGGAGGATCAGCCCCAGCATTTT	CASSQSDREDQPQHF
NA	TRBV20-1	TRBJ2-1	many	TGCAGTGCTAGAAAGGGGGGCGGGAGTTGGTCCTACAATGAGCAGTTCTTC	CSARKGGGSWSYNEQFF
NA	TRBV6-1	TRBJ2-2	few	TGTGCCAGTACCAATTTCGGGGAGCTGTTTTTT	CASTNFGELFF
NA	TRBV7-8	TRBJ2-1	many	TGTGCCAGCAGCTTAGCGAGGTACAATGAGCAGTTCTTC	CASSLARYNEQFF
NA	TRBV7-2	TRBJ2-7	few	TGTGCCAGCAGCCACATCGGGGCAGGGGACCCCTACGAGCAGTACTTC	CASSHIGAGDPYEQYF
TRBD1	TRBV5-6	TRBJ2-7	many	TGTGCCAGCAGTTTGGCTCACAGGGGGCACTACGAGCAGTACTTC	CASSLAHRGHYEQYF
NA	TRBV30	TRBJ1-5	many	TGTGCCTGGAGTAGGACGGAGGGGCCCCAGCATTTT	CAWSRTEGPQHF
NA	TRBV2	TRBJ2-1	many	TGTGCCAGCAGTCCTACAGGTGATGAGCAGTTCTTC	CASSPTGDEQFF
NA	TRBV6-1	TRBJ2-7	NA	TGTGCCAGCAGTGAACAAGATCTTCTAAGCTCCTACGAGCAGTACTTC	CASSEQDLLSSYEQYF
TRBD2	TRBV6-2/TRBV6-3	TRBJ2-1	many	TGTGCCAGCAGCAGGACTAGCGGGATTTCATCCTACAATGAGCAGTTCTTC	CASSRTSGISSYNEQFF
NA	TRBV18	TRBJ2-5	few	TGTGCCAGCTCACCTCCGTCTCTCCAAGAGACCCAGTACTTC	CASSPPSLQETQYF
TRBD1	TRBV12-3/TRBV12-4	TRBJ1-1	few	TGTGCCAGCAGTCTCCGGGGACAGGTGAACACTGAAGCTTTCTTT	CASSLRGQVNTEAFF
TRBD1	TRBV7-9	TRBJ2-5	NA	TGTGCCAGCAGCAGCTACAGGGGGCACGAGACCCAGTACTTC	CASSSYRGHETQYF
TRBD2	TRBV18	TRBJ2-1	many	TGTGCCAGCTCACCTCCCCGGACGGGGGGCAATGAGCAGTTCTTC	CASSPPRTGGNEQFF
TRBD1	TRBV2	TRBJ2-7	many	TGTGCCAGCAGACCCAACAGGGGTACCTACGAGCAGTACTTC	CASRPNRGTYEQYF
NA	TRBV27	TRBJ2-7	many	TGTGCCAGCAGTTCTAGAAGGGGACGCGAGCAGTACTTC	CASSSRRGREQYF
NA	TRBV12-3/TRBV12-4	TRBJ2-7	many	TGTGCCAGCAGTCTAAGGGAACAGGGTTGGCGGTACTTC	CASSLREQGWRYF
TRBD2	TRBV18	TRBJ2-5	many	TGTGCCAGCTCACCATATAGCGGGAGTACGGAGACCCAGTACTTC	CASSPYSGSTETQYF
NA	TRBV2	TRBJ1-5	many	TGTGCCAGCAGTGAATTTGGAAATAGCAATCAGCCCCAGCATTTT	CASSEFGNSNQPQHF
TRBD1	TRBV12-3/TRBV12-4	TRBJ1-2	NA	TGTGCCAGCAGTACAGGGGCGAACTATGGCTACACCTTC	CASSTGANYGYTF
NA	TRBV19	TRBJ2-4	few	TGTGCCAGTAGTACGTACAGGGGACTAGCCAAAAACATTCAGTACTTC	CASSTYRGLAKNIQYF
NA	TRBV2	TRBJ2-2	many	TGTGCCAGCAGTGATCGGGGGTACACCGGGGAGCTGTTTTTT	CASSDRGYTGELFF
NA	TRBV11-2	TRBJ1-2	many	TGTGCCAGCAGCTTATCCGACCGGGGCTATGGCTACACCTTC	CASSLSDRGYGYTF
TRBD2	TRBV5-8	TRBJ2-1	NA	TGTGCCAGCACAGCGGGAGCATCCTACAATGAGCAGTTCTTC	CASTAGASYNEQFF